This T cell receptor beta chain is drawn from a study of spatial heterogeneity in lung cancer. Time point in this sample: blood at routine non-recurrence follow-up after resection. TCRdb redid the calling of the 5' RACE reads with MiXCR, one entry per CDR3 protein. The sample holds around 10,000 distinct CDR3 sequences, 20% to 25% seen once. This clonotype was seen ten or more times. The material was PBMCs, obtained at follow-up. This TCR was recovered from a male donor with early-stage non-small cell lung cancer.

The CDR3: CASSSGGFQPQHF. The CDR3 DNA reads as TGTGCCAGCAGCTCAGGGGGTTTTCAGCCCCAGCATTTT. The V gene is TRBV28, the J gene TRBJ1-5; 7 bases fit TRBD1. The CDR3 is 13 amino acids. Unmatched junction bases numbered 5, after V lost 6 bases and J lost 6 bases. The V gene's germline CDR1 is MDHEN and CDR2 SYDVKM.